What follows is one T cell receptor beta chain and its context. No antigen is known for it. The sample originates from a study of cytomegalovirus exposure and HLA in healthy donors. A multiplex PCR was run with 60 Vbeta primers and 13 Jbeta primers. The protocol was immunoSEQ multiplex PCR, while the TCRdb copy is restricted to in-frame clones and leaves out a portion. The repertoire table contains just over 200,000 clones. Study-wide results and limits: Later on, analysis showed that most CMV-associated TCR beta chains appeared to be HLA-restricted. The study flagged about 160 TCR beta chains as cytomegalovirus-associated. As was reported, the classifier diagnosed cytomegalovirus status with high specificity and sensitivity.

The sample was PBMCs. This sequence was found in a girl aged 2-10 years in good health and CMV-seropositive.

The CDR3 DNA is TGTGCCAGCAGCTTAGAGGAGGGGGCGTTTGAGCAGTACTTC. It translates to CASSLEEGAFEQYF. The chain employs TRBV7-9 and TRBJ2-7, with D possibly being TRBD1 (7 bases). With 1 base removed from V and 7 bases from J, the gap between germline ends came to 14 bases. The germline CDR1 and CDR2 sequences are SEHNR and FQNEAQ (reference sequence). The CDR3 extends over 14 amino acids.